The rows below give T cell receptor beta chains drawn from one sample of a study of beta chain features in type 1 diabetes. Repertoires were generated with immunoSEQ multiplex PCR, while TCRdb's copy carries only in-frame clones and drops some. This sample yields 150,000 to 200,000 clones, of which roughly 59% are seen a single time; 0.08% to 0.095% belongs to the top ten. Sequenced: naive CD4+ T cells from blood. These receptors originate from a man aged 30-40 years with type 1 diabetes. CDR3s leave out the opening cysteine and the closing phenylalanine or tryptophan. D genes are given only for firm matches. A row's size may be missing; if present it is once, few, many or a size class.

cdr3_aa clone_size d_call v_call
ASSPRDRGVETQY once TRBD1 TRBV7-9
ASSFAGSAKNIQY . . TRBV7-9
ASKIVGGNSPLH . . TRBV13
ASSQDRIPEQF . . TRBV4-3
ASSSGQGWNIQY . TRBD1 TRBV27
ASSQDHRGRYTDTQY . . TRBV4-3
ASSMQANTEAF . . TRBV19
ASSGRHPETQY . . TRBV25-1
ASSPTGSGANVLT . . TRBV2
SVEDRSGAYEQY . . TRBV29-1
SHGAGGADTQY . TRBD1 TRBV29-1
SAITPGNEKLF . . TRBV29-1
ASSLGLGQNTEAF . . TRBV7-2
ASSPDRGRETQY . TRBD1 TRBV7-2
SVVDDRDNSPLH . TRBD1 TRBV29-1
AWSADRGYEQY . TRBD1 TRBV30
ASSLGTGNQPQH few TRBD1 TRBV7-2
ASSPRLAGPSTDTQY few TRBD2 TRBV7-2
ASRTGPNYGYT . TRBD1 TRBV7-9
AWRGTGGYNEQF . TRBD1 TRBV30
ASSVVRVGTEAF . . TRBV9
ASSLRAGQGLETQY . TRBD1 TRBV5-4
ASSVQAPGPLH . . TRBV7-2
AWSINGRMNTEAF . . TRBV30
GLLVSTDTQY . . TRBV30
AWSGLPGANVLT few . TRBV30
ASSQEVRGSTDTQY . . TRBV4-3
ASVGTSSYNEQF . . TRBV7-9
ASSLDVAYGYT . . TRBV7-9
AWSFPYSPLH once . TRBV30
ASTGSVGGYT . . TRBV25-1
AWSASGNQPQH . . TRBV30
ASSLYPAQY . . TRBV7-9
ASSVETGGSEQY . TRBD1 TRBV9
ASSQPGQGYNEQF . TRBD1 TRBV4-3
SVGPYEQF . . TRBV29-1
SAGRSSYNEQF once . TRBV29-1
SLRTARETQY few . TRBV29-1